A single sample gave rise to the 32 T cell receptor beta chains below, sequenced in a study of blood T cells in healthy people across ages. A J-beta primer mix and a sample-barcoded 5' primer were used in a second PCR of about 7 to 12 cycles. Via MiXCR, TCRdb re-called the 5' RACE reads, giving one row per CDR3 protein. This sample has around 1,000,000 distinct CDR3 sequences, with about 23% found just once. Another study also made use of these data, one on T cells of mothers and their children.

The sequenced sample was blood. Receptors originate from a girl aged 2 to 9 in good health.

This chain links TRBV20-1 with TRBJ2-5; 7 bases match TRBD2. The DNA end is more similar to TRBJ2-7, so the J call may be wrong. Germline V lookup: CDR1 DFQATT, CDR2 SNEGSKA (reference sequence). There are 13 residues in the CDR3. CDR3 protein: CSASVTGGYEQYF. DNA for the CDR3: TGCAGTGCTAGCGTGACGGGGGGTTACGAGCAGTACTTC.

This chain links TRBV20-1 with TRBJ2-3, with D perhaps assigned TRBD1 or TRBD2 (6 bases each). Trimming stripped 0 bases from V and 9 bases from J, with 16 bases between. This CDR3 has 14 amino acids. Germline assignment: CDR1 DFQATT and CDR2 SNEGSKA (reference sequence). The CDR3 reads CSARDGGGQRTQYF. The CDR3 DNA sequence: TGCAGTGCTAGAGATGGAGGGGGACAAAGGACGCAGTATTTT.

This clonotype came up a few times. V and J are TRBV2 and TRBJ2-1, with 7 nucleotides matching TRBD1. V was pared by 6 bases and J by 2 bases, with 7 bases of the junction left unmatched. Germline-derived CDR1 and CDR2 are SNHLY and FYNNEI. The CDR3 runs to 15 residues. DNA of the CDR3: TGTGCCAGCAGCGTAGGGACAGCAGCCTACAATGAGCAGTTCTTC. The encoded protein is CASSVGTAAYNEQFF.

For the CDR3, the DNA is TGTGCCAGCAGCTTGCGGGAAGGTAATCAGCCCCAGCATTTT. Its translation is CASSLREGNQPQHF. This chain connects TRBV7-2 to TRBJ1-5, with D hard to call. The germline CDR1 and CDR2 sequences are SGHTA and FQGNSA. V was trimmed by 3 bases and J by 4 bases, leaving 10 bases between them. This CDR3 has 14 amino acids.

The sample holds a few counts of this clonotype. The rearrangement joins TRBV19 to TRBJ1-5, with D maybe TRBD1 (5 bases). Germline V gene sequence: CDR1 LNHDA, CDR2 SQIVND (reference sequence). Trimming took 5 bases from V and 9 from J, leaving 17 bases between them. The CDR3 has 14 amino acids. The CDR3 is CASSAAGTQGPQHF. The CDR3 DNA reads as TGTGCCAGTAGTGCCGCCGGGACCCAGGGGCCCCAGCATTTT. The full variable domain, rest sourced from reference TRBV19 and TRBJ1-5, is DGGITQSPKYLFRKEGQNVTLSCEQNLNHDAMYWYRQDPGQGLRLIYYSQIVNDFQKGDIAEGYSVSREKKESFPLTVTSAQKNPTAFYLCASSAAGTQGPQHFGDGTRLSIL.

Only a few counts were recorded for this clonotype. The V call is TRBV29-1, the J call TRBJ1-2; perhaps TRBD1 as D (5 bases). CDR3 size: 14 residues. V lost 3 bases and J 2 bases, leaving 13 bases between the germline ends. The germline V gene encodes CDR1 SQVTM and CDR2 ANQGSEA. CDR3 in amino acids: CSVEGNRMNYGYTF. The CDR3 nucleotides read TGCAGCGTTGAGGGCAACAGGATGAACTATGGCTACACCTTC.

The chain is built from TRBV29-1 and TRBJ2-1, with 7 bases matching TRBD2. This CDR3 comprises 12 residues. CDR1 SQVTM and CDR2 ANQGSEA come from the germline V gene. Trimming cost V 6 bases and J 7 bases; bases outside gene matches: 6. The CDR3 sequence is CSVGSGKNEQFF. As DNA, the CDR3 is TGCAGCGTAGGGAGCGGGAAAAATGAGCAGTTCTTC.

This clonotype was detected a few times. V gene TRBV7-2 combines with J gene TRBJ2-7; D unresolved. Trimming took off 4 bases at V and 3 bases at J, with 10 bases between the two ends. The CDR3 contains 13 residues. Germline assignment: CDR1 SGHTA and CDR2 FQGNSA. The CDR3 protein is CASSYYPGYEQYF. The CDR3 region has the DNA TGTGCCAGCAGCTACTACCCTGGCTACGAGCAGTACTTC.

This clonotype was detected a few times. The rearrangement links TRBV9 to TRBJ2-5; tentatively, D is TRBD1 or TRBD2 (5 bases each). V was clipped by 7 bases and J by 5 bases, with 9 bases between them. This CDR3 region has 11 residues. The germline gives CDR1 SGDLS, CDR2 YYNGEE. The DNA for the CDR3 is TGTGCCAGCGCCGAGGGGGAGACCCAGTACTTC. As protein: CASAEGETQYF.

This clonotype has a handful of counts. The V gene is TRBV12-3 or TRBV12-4, the J gene TRBJ2-5; 11 bases are a match to TRBD2. There are 14 residues in the CDR3. After removal of 7 bases from V and 9 bases from J, the junction contained 10 bases not matched to a gene. CDR3 amino acids: CASTSGLAGRAQYF. The DNA of the CDR3 is TGTGCCAGCACTTCCGGACTAGCGGGTAGGGCCCAGTACTTC.

This clonotype was counted many times. The chain couples TRBV5-1 to TRBJ2-5; 9 bases map to TRBD2. Matching the DNA end better, TRBJ2-7 makes the J call doubtful. CDR3 length: 16 amino acids. Germline V gene sequence: CDR1 SGHRS, CDR2 YFSETQ. CDR3 DNA: TGCGCCAGCAGCTTGGAGGTAGCGGGGGTGTGTCACGAGCAGTACTTC. Its translation is CASSLEVAGVCHEQYF.

The rearrangement uses TRBV29-1 and TRBJ1-2, with D unresolved. Trimming stripped 4 bases from V and 6 bases from J, with 18 bases between. Per germline, CDR1 SQVTM and CDR2 ANQGSEA. The CDR3 covers 14 residues. CDR3 loop: CSVGLAVEEDGYTF. CDR3 coding DNA: TGCAGCGTTGGGTTGGCGGTTGAGGAGGATGGCTACACCTTC.

The V gene is TRBV29-1, the J gene TRBJ1-2, with unresolved D. Deletions cut 3 bases from V and 8 bases from J, with 10 bases between. The CDR3 length is 11 residues. Per the germline V gene, CDR1 is SQVTM and CDR2 is ANQGSEA. The CDR3 nucleotides read TGCAGCGTTGAGAGGAATGACGGCTACACCTTC. It encodes CSVERNDGYTF.

This chain joins TRBV12-3 or TRBV12-4 and TRBJ1-5, with D uncertain. There are 15 residues in the CDR3. Trimming removed 5 bases from V and 5 bases from J, with 16 bases in between. In DNA, the CDR3 is TGTGCCAGCAGTCCGCATTACACTTCAGATCAGCCCCAGCATTTT. It specifies CASSPHYTSDQPQHF.

This sequence joins TRBV12-5 and TRBJ2-7, with TRBD1 identical over 12 bases. With V trimmed by 1 base and J by 5 bases, 3 bases remained unmatched. The CDR3 is 15 residues long. Germline CDR1 LGHNT, CDR2 FRNRAP. CDR3 amino acids: CASGLAGTGGHEQYF. DNA of the CDR3: TGTGCTAGTGGTTTGGCCGGGACAGGGGGCCACGAGCAGTACTTC.

The chain has TRBV29-1 and TRBJ2-3; the match to TRBD2 covers 8 bases. There are 15 residues in the CDR3. After removal of 7 bases from V and 2 bases from J, the junction contained 11 bases not matched to a gene. Germline V CDR1 and CDR2: SQVTM, ANQGSEA. The CDR3 sequence: CSGRRAGVTTDTQYF. In DNA form, the CDR3 reads TGCAGCGGGCGAAGAGCGGGAGTCACCACAGATACGCAGTATTTT.

The sample holds one count of this clonotype. The chain links TRBV28 to TRBJ2-5, with TRBD1 matching 9 bases. The DNA end lines up better with TRBJ2-1; the J call may be wrong. The CDR3 is 17 amino acids. Germline V CDR1 and CDR2: MDHEN, SYDVKM. The CDR3 DNA reads TGTGCCAGCATTGCCTTACCGGGACAGGGAGGTGAGGATGAGCAGTTCTTC. Translating gives CASIALPGQGGEDEQFF.

The chain is built from TRBV14 and TRBJ2-7; no firm D call. This CDR3 has 12 residues. V gave up 7 bases and J gave up 1 base, with 8 bases separating them. The V gene's germline CDR1 is SGHDN and CDR2 FVKESK. The CDR3 loop reads CASTNVSYEQYF. The CDR3 DNA is TGTGCCAGCACAAACGTTTCCTACGAGCAGTACTTC. Together with reference TRBV14 and TRBJ2-7, the CDR3 gives the full variable domain: EAGVTQFPSHSVIEKGQTVTLRCDPISGHDNLYWYRRVMGKEIKFLLHFVKESKQDESGMPNNRFLAERTGGTYSTLKVQPAELEDSGVYFCASTNVSYEQYFGPGTRLTVT.

This clonotype was seen a few times. The chain recombines TRBV6-2 or TRBV6-3 with TRBJ2-4, with 7 bases lining up with TRBD2. This CDR3 has 16 residues. V was clipped by 5 bases and J by 3 bases; unmatched bases: 10. Germline V gene lookup returns CDR1 MNHEY and CDR2 SVGEGT. Here the CDR3 DNA reads TGTGCCAGCAGTCCTATCTTGGCGGGGGACAAAAACATTCAGTACTTC. Translating gives CASSPILAGDKNIQYF.

This clonotype was counted a few times. The CDR3 sequence is CASSPTASGYTF. The CDR3 DNA follows: TGTGCCAGCAGCCCCACCGCAAGTGGCTACACCTTC. J is TRBJ1-2 and V is TRBV13; no clear D. CDR3 length: 12 residues. Germline V gene sequence: CDR1 PRHDT, CDR2 FYEKMQ (reference sequence). With 5 bases removed from V and 7 bases from J, the gap between germline ends came to 11 bases.

This clonotype was seen more than once but under ten times. This chain connects TRBV4-3 to TRBJ2-3; 8 bases are a match to TRBD2. Germline V gene sequence: CDR1 LGHNA, CDR2 YSLEER. The CDR3 contains 15 residues. V trimming: 2 bases; J trimming: 3 bases; junction bases outside the gene matches: 4. CDR3 nucleotide sequence: TGCGCCAGCAGCCAAAGCAGCGGGGGTACAGATACGCAGTATTTT. Amino acids: CASSQSSGGTDTQYF.

The V gene is TRBV20-1, the J gene TRBJ2-7, with D possibly being TRBD2 (5 bases). The CDR3 spans 13 residues. Trimming took 1 base from V and 3 from J, leaving 10 bases between them. CDR1 is DFQATT, CDR2 SNEGSKA, per germline (reference sequence). The CDR3: CSARVHRDYEQYF. CDR3 in DNA: TGCAGTGCTAGAGTGCACCGGGACTACGAGCAGTACTTC.

This chain connects TRBV19 to TRBJ2-7; 10 positions agree with TRBD2. Germline V lookup: CDR1 LNHDA, CDR2 SQIVND (reference sequence). The J segment lost 2 bases and the V segment lost 2 bases, leaving 0 bases of the junction unmatched. This CDR3 is built from 14 residues. The CDR3 DNA sequence: TGTGCCAGTAGTATAAGCGGGGGGGCCTACGAGCAGTACTTC. It encodes CASSISGGAYEQYF.

In this sample, this clonotype turned up many times. This chain joins TRBV28 and TRBJ1-3; D possibly corresponds to TRBD1 (6 bases). The CDR3 contains 14 residues. Trimming stripped 4 bases from V and 2 bases from J, with 9 bases between. Germline CDR1 MDHEN, CDR2 SYDVKM. The CDR3 here is CASSSGGPGNTIYF. CDR3 in DNA: TGTGCCAGCAGTTCGGGGGGGCCTGGAAACACCATATATTTT.

The V gene is TRBV6-1, the J gene TRBJ2-7; D remains ambiguous. V lost 7 bases and J 11 bases, leaving 12 bases between the germline ends. CDR1 and CDR2 (germline): MNHNS, SASEGT. This CDR3 contains 10 residues. CDR3 nucleotide sequence: TGTGCCAGCATGGACGTAAGAAAGTACTTC. Protein: CASMDVRKYF.

This clonotype was detected only a few times. V usage is TRBV5-1 and J usage is TRBJ1-1, with D unresolved. The CDR3 is 12 residues long. V was trimmed by 5 bases and J by 5 bases, leaving 10 bases between them. Germline lookup yields CDR1 SGHRS and CDR2 YFSETQ. This CDR3 reads CASRGERTEAFF. The CDR3 DNA reads as TGCGCCAGCAGGGGCGAGAGGACTGAAGCTTTCTTT. The full variable domain, rest sourced from reference TRBV5-1 and TRBJ1-1, is KAGVTQTPRYLIKTRGQQVTLSCSPISGHRSVSWYQQTPGQGLQFLFEYFSETQRNKGNFPGRFSGRQFSNSRSEMNVSTLELGDSALYLCASRGERTEAFFGQGTRLTVV.

V is TRBV7-2 and J is TRBJ2-7, with unresolved D. The CDR3 length is 13 residues. The germline V gene has CDR1 SGHTA and CDR2 FQGNSA. Trimming took 6 bases from V and 3 from J, leaving 12 bases between them. CDR3 region: CASRSGSNYEQYF. CDR3 in DNA: TGTGCCAGCAGATCCGGGTCTAACTACGAGCAGTACTTC.

This clonotype has only one observation. The rearrangement links TRBV7-9 to TRBJ1-1, with TRBD1 matching over 9 bases. The ends lost 4 bases at V and 5 bases at J; junction bases unmatched: 5. The germline gives CDR1 SEHNR, CDR2 FQNEAQ (reference sequence). The CDR3 is made up of 14 amino acids. This chain's CDR3 is CASSYGTGMTEAFF. The CDR3 region has the DNA TGTGCCAGCAGCTATGGGACAGGGATGACTGAAGCTTTCTTT.

The chain carries TRBV11-2 and TRBJ2-5; tentatively, D is TRBD2 (5 bases). There are 14 residues in the CDR3. Germline loops: CDR1 SGHAT, CDR2 FQNNGV. V was cut by 5 bases and J by 5 bases, with 15 bases left in between. The CDR3 sequence: CASSDPDFVETQYF. The CDR3 DNA is TGTGCCAGCAGCGACCCGGACTTTGTGGAGACCCAGTACTTC.

The V gene is TRBV29-1, the J gene TRBJ2-5; 9 bases are a match to TRBD2. Germline V gives CDR1 SQVTM, CDR2 ANQGSEA. The CDR3 consists of 14 residues. The trim removed 5 bases at V and 1 base at J, leaving 5 bases unmatched. CDR3 protein: CSVYLAGIQETQYF. In nucleotides, the CDR3 is TGCAGCGTTTACCTAGCGGGGATCCAAGAGACCCAGTACTTC.

The chain links TRBV11-3 to TRBJ2-1; 10 bases are a match to TRBD1. CDR3 size: 14 residues. Germline CDR1 is SGHNT and CDR2 is YENEEA. Trimming cost V 11 bases and J 5 bases; bases outside gene matches: 9. In DNA form, the CDR3 reads TGTGCCGGTCCCCGGGACAGGGGTAACAATGAGCAGTTCTTC. It is translated as CAGPRDRGNNEQFF.

V is TRBV20-1 and J is TRBJ2-3; 12 positions agree with TRBD2. The V segment lost 2 bases and the J segment 6 bases; nucleotides outside the gene matches: 12. The germline CDR1 and CDR2 sequences are DFQATT and SNEGSKA (reference sequence). The CDR3 is 17 amino acids. CDR3 in amino acids: CSARSEASGRDQDTQYF. CDR3 nucleotides: TGCAGTGCTAGATCAGAAGCTAGCGGGAGGGATCAGGATACGCAGTATTTT.